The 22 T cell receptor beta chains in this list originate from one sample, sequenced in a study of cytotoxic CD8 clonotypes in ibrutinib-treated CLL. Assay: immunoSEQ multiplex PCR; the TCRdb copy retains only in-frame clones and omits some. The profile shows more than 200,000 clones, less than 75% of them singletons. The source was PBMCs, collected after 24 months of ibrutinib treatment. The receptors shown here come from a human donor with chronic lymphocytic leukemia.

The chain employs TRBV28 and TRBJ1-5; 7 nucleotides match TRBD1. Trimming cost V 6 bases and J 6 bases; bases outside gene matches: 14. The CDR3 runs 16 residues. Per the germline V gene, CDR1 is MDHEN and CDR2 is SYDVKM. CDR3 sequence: CASSVATGGGSQPQHF. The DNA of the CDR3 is TGTGCCAGCAGCGTCGCTACAGGAGGGGGCAGTCAGCCCCAGCATTTT.

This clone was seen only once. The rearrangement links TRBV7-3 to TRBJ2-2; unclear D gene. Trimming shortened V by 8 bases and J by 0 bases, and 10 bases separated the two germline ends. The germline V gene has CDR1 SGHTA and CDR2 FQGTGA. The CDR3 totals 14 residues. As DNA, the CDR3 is TGTGCCAGCGAGGCGGATACGAACACCGGGGAGCTGTTTTTT. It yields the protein CASEADTNTGELFF.

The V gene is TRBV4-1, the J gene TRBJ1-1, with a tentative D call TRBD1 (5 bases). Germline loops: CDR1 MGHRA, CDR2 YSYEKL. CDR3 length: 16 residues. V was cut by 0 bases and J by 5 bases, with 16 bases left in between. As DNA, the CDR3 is TGCGCCAGCAGCCAAGATTCCCCAGGGAGTTGGACTGAAGCTTTCTTT. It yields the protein CASSQDSPGSWTEAFF.

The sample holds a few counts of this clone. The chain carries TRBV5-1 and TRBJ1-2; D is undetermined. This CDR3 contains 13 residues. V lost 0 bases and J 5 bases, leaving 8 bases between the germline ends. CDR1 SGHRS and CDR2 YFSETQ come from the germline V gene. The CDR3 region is CASSLAGDYGYTF. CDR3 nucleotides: TGCGCCAGCAGCTTGGCGGGAGATTATGGCTACACCTTC.

CDR3 amino acids: CASRQMGLGGYTF. In DNA form, the CDR3 reads TGTGCCAGCAGACAAATGGGGTTAGGTGGCTACACCTTC. This chain links TRBV6-5 with TRBJ1-2; D is undetermined. Germline V CDR1 and CDR2: MNHEY, SVGAGI. V was shortened by 6 bases and J by 7 bases, with 15 bases between the two germline ends. This CDR3 contains 13 residues.

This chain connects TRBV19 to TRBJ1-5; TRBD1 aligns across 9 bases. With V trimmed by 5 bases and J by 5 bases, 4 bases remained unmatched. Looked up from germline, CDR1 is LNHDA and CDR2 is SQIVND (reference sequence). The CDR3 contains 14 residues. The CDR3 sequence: CASSPRTGDQPQHF. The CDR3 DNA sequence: TGTGCCAGTAGTCCCCGGACAGGGGATCAGCCCCAGCATTTT.

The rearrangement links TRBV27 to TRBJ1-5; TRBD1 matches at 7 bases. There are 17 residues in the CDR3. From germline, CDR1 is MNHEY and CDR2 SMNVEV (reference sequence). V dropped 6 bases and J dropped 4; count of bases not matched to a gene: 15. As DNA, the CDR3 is TGTGCCAGCAGCCGAATACAGGGGTTACCCGGAAATCAGCCCCAGCATTTT. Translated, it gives CASSRIQGLPGNQPQHF.

The DNA of the CDR3 is TGTGCCAGCAGCCAGGACAGGCTGAACACTGAAGCTTTCTTT. Protein sequence: CASSQDRLNTEAFF. The V call is TRBV11-2, the J call TRBJ1-1; 7 nucleotides agree with TRBD1. The V gene's germline CDR1 is SGHAT and CDR2 FQNNGV. The CDR3 extends over 14 amino acids. The trim removed 5 bases at V and 0 bases at J, leaving 3 bases unmatched.

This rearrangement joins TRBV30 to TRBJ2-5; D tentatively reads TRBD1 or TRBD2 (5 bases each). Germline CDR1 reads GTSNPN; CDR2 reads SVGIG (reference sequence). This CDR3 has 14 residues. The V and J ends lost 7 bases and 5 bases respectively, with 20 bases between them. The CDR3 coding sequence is TGTGCCTTTCGACGTGGGGGAGCGCGCGAGACCCAGTACTTC. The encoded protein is CAFRRGGARETQYF.

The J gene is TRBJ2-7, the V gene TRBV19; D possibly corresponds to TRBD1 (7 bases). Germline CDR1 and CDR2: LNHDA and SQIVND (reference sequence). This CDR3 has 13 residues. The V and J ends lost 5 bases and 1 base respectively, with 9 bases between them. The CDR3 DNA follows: TGTGCCAGTAGTGCGGGACAGTCCTACGAGCAGTACTTC. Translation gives CASSAGQSYEQYF.

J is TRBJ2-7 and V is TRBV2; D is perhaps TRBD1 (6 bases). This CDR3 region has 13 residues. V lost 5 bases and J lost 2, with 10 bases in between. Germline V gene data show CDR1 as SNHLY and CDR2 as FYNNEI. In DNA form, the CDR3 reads TGTGCCAGCAGTAGACAGGCGACCTACGAGCAGTACTTC. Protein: CASSRQATYEQYF.

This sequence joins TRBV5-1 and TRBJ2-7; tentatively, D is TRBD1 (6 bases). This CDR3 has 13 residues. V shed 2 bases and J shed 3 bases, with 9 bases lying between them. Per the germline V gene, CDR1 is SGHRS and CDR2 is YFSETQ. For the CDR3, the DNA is TGCGCCAGCAGCTTAACAGGGTTCTACGAGCAGTACTTC. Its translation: CASSLTGFYEQYF.

CDR3 amino acids: CASSALGLAGGPRETQYF. The CDR3 DNA reads TGTGCCAGCAGCGCCCTCGGACTAGCGGGAGGGCCGAGAGAGACCCAGTACTTC. The J gene is TRBJ2-5, the V gene TRBV9; the match to TRBD2 covers 15 bases. This CDR3 comprises 18 residues. Unmatched junction bases numbered 10, after V lost 3 bases and J lost 4 bases. Germline CDR1 and CDR2: SGDLS and YYNGEE.

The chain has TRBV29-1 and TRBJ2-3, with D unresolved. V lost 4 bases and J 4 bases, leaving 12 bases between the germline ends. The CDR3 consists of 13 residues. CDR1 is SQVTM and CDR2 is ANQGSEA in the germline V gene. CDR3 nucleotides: TGCAGCGTTGTTCGTAGCCTTTCAGATACGCAGTATTTT. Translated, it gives CSVVRSLSDTQYF.

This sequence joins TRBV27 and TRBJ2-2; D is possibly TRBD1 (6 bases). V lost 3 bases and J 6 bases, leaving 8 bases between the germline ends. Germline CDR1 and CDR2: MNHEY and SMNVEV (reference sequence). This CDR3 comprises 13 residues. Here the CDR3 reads CASSLNRAGELFF. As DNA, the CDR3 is TGTGCCAGCAGTTTGAACAGGGCCGGGGAGCTGTTTTTT.

Here the CDR3 DNA reads TGTGCCAGCAGTAAGGGTGCGGGACAGGGGAACACCGGGGAGCTGTTTTTT. The encoded protein is CASSKGAGQGNTGELFF. V gene TRBV5-4 combines with J gene TRBJ2-2; TRBD1 matches at 9 bases. Unmatched junction bases numbered 9, after V lost 5 bases and J lost 1 base. The CDR3 totals 17 residues. The V gene's germline CDR1 is SGHNT and CDR2 YYREEE (reference sequence).

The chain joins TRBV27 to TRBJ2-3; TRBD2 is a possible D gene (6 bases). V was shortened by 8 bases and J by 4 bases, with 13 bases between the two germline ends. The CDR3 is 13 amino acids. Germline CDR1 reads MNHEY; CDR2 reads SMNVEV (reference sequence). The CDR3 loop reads CASGREIPDTQYF. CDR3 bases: TGTGCCAGCGGCCGGGAGATCCCAGATACGCAGTATTTT.

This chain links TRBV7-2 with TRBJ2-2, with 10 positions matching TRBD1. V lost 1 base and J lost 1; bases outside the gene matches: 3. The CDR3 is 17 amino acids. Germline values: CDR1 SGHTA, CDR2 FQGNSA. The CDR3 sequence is CASSLDRDRGNTGELFF. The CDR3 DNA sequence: TGTGCCAGCAGCTTAGACCGGGACAGGGGGAACACCGGGGAGCTGTTTTTT. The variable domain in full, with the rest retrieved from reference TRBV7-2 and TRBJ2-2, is GAGVSQSPSNKVTEKGKDVELRCDPISGHTALYWYRQSLGQGLEFLIYFQGNSAPDKSGLPSDRFSAERTGGSVSTLTIQRTQQEDSAVYLCASSLDRDRGNTGELFFGEGSRLTVL.

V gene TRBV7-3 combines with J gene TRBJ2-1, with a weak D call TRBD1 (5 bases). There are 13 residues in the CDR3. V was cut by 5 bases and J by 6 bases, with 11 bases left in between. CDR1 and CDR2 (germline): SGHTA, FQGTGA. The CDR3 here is CASSEDIPNEQFF. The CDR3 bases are TGTGCCAGCAGCGAGGACATCCCCAATGAGCAGTTCTTC.

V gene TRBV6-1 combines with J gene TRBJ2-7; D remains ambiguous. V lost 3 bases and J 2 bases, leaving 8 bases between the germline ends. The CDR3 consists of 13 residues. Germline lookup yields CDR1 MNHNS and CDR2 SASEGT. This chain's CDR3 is CASSDTATYEQYF. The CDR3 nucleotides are TGTGCCAGCAGTGATACAGCAACCTACGAGCAGTACTTC.

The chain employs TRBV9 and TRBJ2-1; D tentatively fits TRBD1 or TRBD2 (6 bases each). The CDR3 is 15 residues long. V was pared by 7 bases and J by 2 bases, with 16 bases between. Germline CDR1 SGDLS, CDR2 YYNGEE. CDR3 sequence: CASDKGGRPYNEQFF. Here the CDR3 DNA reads TGTGCCAGCGACAAGGGGGGAAGGCCCTACAATGAGCAGTTCTTC.

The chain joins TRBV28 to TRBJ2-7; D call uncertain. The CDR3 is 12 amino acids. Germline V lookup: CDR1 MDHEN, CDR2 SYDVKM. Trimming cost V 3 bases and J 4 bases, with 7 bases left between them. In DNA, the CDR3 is TGTGCCAGCAGTTTGCGAAAGTACGAGCAGTACTTC. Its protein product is CASSLRKYEQYF.